Below, 28 T cell receptor beta chains from the same sample are listed, as sequenced in a study of T cells after yellow fever vaccination. TCRdb used MiXCR to reprocess the 5' RACE reads, holding one entry per CDR3 protein. This table has 310,000 or so distinct CDR3 sequences, roughly 6.8% appearing once. Sequencing used PBMCs, obtained around 45 days after the first yellow fever vaccination. The receptors stem from a man between 18 and 35 years old who received the YFV17D yellow fever vaccine.

A few counts support this clonotype. The V gene is TRBV21-1, the J gene TRBJ2-5. TRBV21-1 has pseudogene status. The CDR3 length is 14 residues. CDR3 residues: CASSKGNPEETQYF. In DNA, the CDR3 is TGTGCCAGCAGCAAAGGGAATCCTGAAGAGACCCAGTACTTC.

The chain employs TRBV5-1 and TRBJ2-1, with D unresolved. Germline CDR1 reads SGHRS; CDR2 reads YFSETQ. V lost 0 bases and J 8 bases, leaving 21 bases between the germline ends. This CDR3 has 17 amino acids. The CDR3 DNA sequence: TGCGCCAGCAGCTTGGGTCTTAACGGTGGGTTCGGCGATGAGCAGTTCTTC. Its translation: CASSLGLNGGFGDEQFF.

This clonotype showed up many times. The genes are TRBV15 and TRBJ2-1; a weak D match, TRBD2 (6 bases). CDR1 is LNHNV, CDR2 YYDKDF, per germline (reference sequence). V was cut by 1 base and J by 8 bases, with 18 bases left in between. This CDR3 comprises 16 residues. CDR3 loop: CATSRGGVDLFYEQFF. The CDR3 DNA reads as TGTGCCACCAGCAGAGGCGGGGTTGACCTCTTTTATGAGCAGTTCTTC.

This clonotype was observed a few times. The gene calls are TRBV7-2 and TRBJ2-7, with no clear D. Trimming removed 2 bases from V and 3 bases from J, with 8 bases in between. In germline, CDR1 is SGHTA, CDR2 FQGNSA. CDR3 length: 13 residues. The CDR3 reads CASSLMAVYEQYV. In DNA form, the CDR3 reads TGTGCCAGCAGCTTAATGGCAGTCTACGAGCAGTACGTC.

A few counts support this clonotype. The chain carries TRBV11-2 and TRBJ2-3, with no clear D. The V end was cut by 3 bases, the J end by 2 bases, with 6 bases between. This CDR3 has 13 residues. The germline CDR1 and CDR2 sequences are SGHAT and FQNNGV. In DNA form, the CDR3 reads TGTGCCAGCAGCTTGATGGACACAGATACGCAGTATTTT. Its protein product is CASSLMDTDTQYF. Supplemented by reference TRBV11-2 and TRBJ2-3, the full variable domain reads EAGVAQSPRYKIIEKRQSVAFWCNPISGHATLYWYQQILGQGPKLLIQFQNNGVVDDSQLPKDRFSAERLKGVDSTLKIQPAKLEDSAVYLCASSLMDTDTQYFGPGTRLTVL.

The rearrangement joins TRBV6-1 to TRBJ1-5; D unresolved. The CDR3 length is 15 residues. CDR1 MNHNS and CDR2 SASEGT come from the germline V gene. V was trimmed by 6 bases and J by 7 bases, leaving 19 bases between them. CDR3 sequence: CASSSVGWSEQPQHF. In DNA, the CDR3 is TGTGCCAGCAGCTCTGTCGGGTGGTCAGAACAGCCCCAGCATTTT.

This clonotype was counted a few times. The chain recombines TRBV5-4 with TRBJ2-7, with 7 bases that match TRBD2. Germline V gives CDR1 SGHNT, CDR2 YYREEE (reference sequence). V lost 2 bases, J lost 5 bases, and 16 bases stayed unmatched. This CDR3 has 17 residues. The chain's CDR3 is CASSFQRGRVFDDEQYF. The CDR3 DNA sequence: TGTGCCAGCAGCTTTCAGCGGGGAAGAGTTTTTGATGACGAGCAGTACTTC.

There are many counts of this clonotype. The chain recombines TRBV28 with TRBJ1-1; 8 bases are a match to TRBD1. V trimming: 8 bases; J trimming: 1 base; junction bases outside the gene matches: 21. The CDR3 is 19 amino acids. Germline CDR1 reads MDHEN; CDR2 reads SYDVKM. The CDR3 DNA follows: TGTGCCAGCCGCCCTCCCCTCCGGCTGGCAGGGGGCCAGAACACTGAAGCTTTCTTT. Residues: CASRPPLRLAGGQNTEAFF. Supplemented by reference TRBV28 and TRBJ1-1, the full variable domain reads DVKVTQSSRYLVKRTGEKVFLECVQDMDHENMFWYRQDPGLGLRLIYFSYDVKMKEKGDIPEGYSVSREKKERFSLILESASTNQTSMYLCASRPPLRLAGGQNTEAFFGQGTRLTVV.

This chain joins TRBV5-1 and TRBJ2-7; no clear D. This CDR3 is 14 amino acids long. V was pared by 4 bases and J by 6 bases, with 17 bases between. Germline V lookup: CDR1 SGHRS, CDR2 YFSETQ. The CDR3 DNA reads as TGCGCCAGCAGCCCCCCTCGAACCCTCGGCGAGCAGTACTTC. It codes for CASSPPRTLGEQYF.

This clonotype was recorded a few times. This chain joins TRBV6-5 and TRBJ1-6; no reliable D call. The CDR3 runs 13 residues. Trimming stripped 0 bases from V and 11 bases from J, with 8 bases between. CDR1 is MNHEY, CDR2 SVGAGI, per germline. The CDR3 reads CASSYSRVAPLHF. The CDR3 DNA sequence: TGTGCCAGCAGTTACTCAAGGGTGGCACCCCTCCACTTT.

The genes are TRBV7-2 and TRBJ2-1; perhaps D is TRBD1 or TRBD2 (5 bases each). V lost 1 base to trimming and J lost 4 bases, with 17 bases between them. Germline V gene sequence: CDR1 SGHTA, CDR2 FQGNSA. This CDR3 is 17 amino acids long. The CDR3 coding sequence is TGTGCCAGCAGCTTAGGGAAGGGGAGCAAGGTGTACAATGAGCAGTTCTTC. Amino acid sequence: CASSLGKGSKVYNEQFF.

This rearrangement joins TRBV5-4 to TRBJ2-3; either TRBD1 or TRBD2 may supply D (5 bases each). The CDR3 is 14 amino acids. V lost 1 base and J 6 bases, leaving 12 bases between the germline ends. CDR1 is SGHNT and CDR2 is YYREEE in the germline V gene (reference sequence). This chain's CDR3 is CASSLFMGEDTQYF. The CDR3 DNA reads as TGTGCCAGCAGCTTGTTTATGGGGGAGGATACGCAGTATTTT.

The rearrangement links TRBV6-1 to TRBJ2-7, with D perhaps given as TRBD1 or TRBD2 (5 bases each). Germline V gene data show CDR1 as MNHNS and CDR2 as SASEGT. The CDR3 extends over 14 amino acids. Trimming pared 4 bases from V and 1 base from J, leaving 11 bases between. The CDR3 bases are TGTGCCAGCAGTGGAGGGTGGGGGTCCTACGAGCAGTACGTC. Translating it yields CASSGGWGSYEQYV.

In this sample, this clonotype turned up many times. This rearrangement joins TRBV18 to TRBJ2-7; 7 nucleotides line up with TRBD1. The V gene's germline CDR1 is KGHSH and CDR2 LQKENI. The trim removed 1 base at V and 2 bases at J, leaving 8 bases unmatched. This CDR3 is 16 amino acids long. CDR3 DNA sequence: TGTGCCAGCTCACCACGGCACAGGGGCTCGACCTACGAGCAGTACTTC. Protein sequence: CASSPRHRGSTYEQYF.

The V gene is TRBV5-4, the J gene TRBJ2-5; D is ambiguous. V was cut by 0 bases and J by 2 bases, with 17 bases left in between. Germline loops: CDR1 SGHNT, CDR2 YYREEE (reference sequence). The CDR3 contains 17 residues. CDR3 coding DNA: TGTGCCAGCAGCTTGGGATCGAGGACCCCAGCGCAAGAGACCCAGTACTTC. It translates to CASSLGSRTPAQETQYF.

The CDR3 coding sequence is TGTGCCAGCGCGTGGAGGGGGCGGGTGAACACTGAAGCTTTCTTT. Protein sequence: CASAWRGRVNTEAFF. The J gene is TRBJ1-1, the V gene TRBV7-2; 7 nucleotides agree with TRBD1. Germline loops: CDR1 SGHTA, CDR2 FQGNSA. CDR3 size: 15 residues. V trimming: 8 bases; J trimming: 0 bases; junction bases outside the gene matches: 9.

This clonotype was seen only a few times. This chain connects TRBV5-6 to TRBJ2-7; D is undetermined. The germline CDR1 and CDR2 sequences are SGHDT and YYEEEE. The CDR3 runs to 12 residues. V lost 5 bases, J lost 3 bases, and 9 bases lay in between. The CDR3 sequence is CASSHENYEQYV. CDR3 DNA: TGTGCCAGCAGTCACGAGAACTACGAGCAGTACGTC.

This clonotype was recorded at least ten times. V is TRBV20-1 and J is TRBJ2-1, with 15 bases aligning to TRBD2. The V gene end was trimmed by 6 bases and the J gene end by 0 bases; junction bases not matched to a gene: 6. The CDR3 has 17 residues. From germline, CDR1 is DFQATT and CDR2 SNEGSKA (reference sequence). The CDR3 loop reads CSAPGLAGGSSYNEQFF. In DNA, the CDR3 is TGCAGTGCCCCGGGACTAGCGGGGGGTAGCTCCTACAATGAGCAGTTCTTC.

This clonotype was recorded many times. For the CDR3, the DNA is TGTGCCAGCAGACCGACAGGACTAGCCAAAAACATTCAGTACTTC. It yields the protein CASRPTGLAKNIQYF. The chain recombines TRBV28 with TRBJ2-4; D possibly corresponds to TRBD1 (6 bases). Trimming removed 6 bases from V and 0 bases from J, with 12 bases in between. This CDR3 has 15 amino acids. Germline-derived CDR1 and CDR2 are MDHEN and SYDVKM.

J is TRBJ2-1 and V is TRBV7-9; 7 positions agree with TRBD1. The CDR3 length is 16 residues. Trimming took 5 bases from V and 5 from J; bases not matched to a gene: 12. Germline V gives CDR1 SEHNR, CDR2 FQNEAQ (reference sequence). CDR3 sequence reads: CASSPPLRDRDNEQFF. The CDR3 DNA reads as TGTGCCAGCAGCCCCCCCCTCCGGGACAGAGACAATGAGCAGTTCTTC.

This clonotype came up a few times. The chain employs TRBV30 and TRBJ2-5, with TRBD1 matching over 8 bases. V gave up 2 bases and J gave up 6 bases; unmatched junction bases: 2. The CDR3 runs to 12 residues. The germline V gene encodes CDR1 GTSNPN and CDR2 SVGIG (reference sequence). CDR3 sequence (DNA): TGTGCCTGGAGTACAGGGGGGAAGACCCAGTACTTC. It codes for CAWSTGGKTQYF.

This clonotype turned up a few times. The J gene is TRBJ1-1, the V gene TRBV7-9; no reliable D call. Germline V CDR1 and CDR2: SEHNR, FQNEAQ (reference sequence). Trimming cost V 5 bases and J 0 bases, with 10 bases left between them. The CDR3 loop spans 14 amino acids. CDR3 nucleotides: TGTGCCAGCAGCCTGTACCTTATGAACACTGAAGCTTTCTTT. Protein: CASSLYLMNTEAFF.

This clonotype was detected only a few times. The chain couples TRBV4-1 to TRBJ1-3, with TRBD1 matching 9 bases. Germline assignment: CDR1 MGHRA and CDR2 YSYEKL. CDR3 length: 16 amino acids. V dropped 4 bases and J dropped 4; count of bases not matched to a gene: 8. This CDR3 reads CASSREGTGLGNTIYF. CDR3 DNA sequence: TGCGCCAGCAGCCGGGAGGGGACAGGGTTAGGAAACACCATATATTTT.

This clonotype was counted only a few times. For the CDR3, the DNA is TGCGCCAGCAGCCTTTCAAACAGGGGTGATTCACCCCTCCACTTT. Protein: CASSLSNRGDSPLHF. V and J are TRBV4-1 and TRBJ1-6; 7 bases fit TRBD1. V lost 4 bases to trimming and J lost 8 bases; unmatched junction nucleotides: 8. The length of the CDR3 is 15 residues. From germline, CDR1 is MGHRA and CDR2 YSYEKL.

CDR3 bases: TGTGCCAGCAGCCATTCACCAGGCACAGATACGCAGTATTTT. Translating it yields CASSHSPGTDTQYF. The chain is built from TRBV3-1 and TRBJ2-3; D unclear. V lost 3 bases, J lost 1 base, and 8 bases lay in between. Germline-derived CDR1 and CDR2 are LGHDT and YNNKEL (reference sequence). The length of the CDR3 is 14 residues.

This clonotype was picked up a small number of times. The chain couples TRBV7-9 to TRBJ1-5, with 7 nucleotides matching TRBD1. After removal of 5 bases from V and 5 bases from J, the junction contained 6 bases not matched to a gene. CDR3 length: 14 residues. Looked up from germline, CDR1 is SEHNR and CDR2 is FQNEAQ (reference sequence). CDR3 coding DNA: TGTGCCAGCAGCGCAGACACAGGGGATCAGCCCCAGCATTTT. It yields the protein CASSADTGDQPQHF.

This clonotype was seen only a few times. The chain carries TRBV7-9 and TRBJ2-1; either TRBD1 or TRBD2 may supply D (5 bases each). The CDR3 length is 15 residues. Per germline, CDR1 SEHNR and CDR2 FQNEAQ (reference sequence). V was cut by 4 bases and J by 5 bases, with 15 bases left in between. The CDR3 DNA is TGTGCCAGCAGCTCCGTGGGGGTGGTTGACAATGAGCAGTTCTTC. Encoded protein: CASSSVGVVDNEQFF.

This chain connects TRBV4-2 to TRBJ2-1; tentatively, D is TRBD1 (7 bases). Germline V gene sequence: CDR1 LGHNA, CDR2 YNFKEQ. The CDR3 extends over 17 amino acids. V was clipped by 2 bases and J by 9 bases, with 23 bases between them. As DNA, the CDR3 is TGTGCCAGCAGCCAACAAACGATTGGCCAGGGGGGTCGTGAGCAGTTCTTC. It is translated as CASSQQTIGQGGREQFF.